The clone carrying this T cell receptor (beta chain) appeared once. The antigen remains unidentified. Combined were second doses at about 4 or about 12 weeks. Trimming shortened V by 3 bases and J by 4 bases, and 3 bases separated the two germline ends. The CDR3 has 12 amino acids. The data belong to a study of T cell responses to AZD1222 COVID-19 vaccine. Study conclusions and caveats: Clonal diversity may have been underestimated, and the donors were mostly white British, with more females than males.

The assay was immunoSEQ multiplex PCR, and TCRdb's table has in-frame clones only and misses some. The repertoire holds more than 85,000 clones, with around 93% as singletons. The sequences come from peripheral blood, collected 28 days after the second AZD1222 dose. V usage is TRBV12-3 or TRBV12-4 and J usage is TRBJ2-2, with D hard to call. The TCR originated in an adult who received the AZD1222 COVID-19 vaccine. The CDR3 region has the DNA TGTGCCAGCAGTTTCACCACCGGGGAGCTGTTTTTT. It codes for CASSFTTGELFF.